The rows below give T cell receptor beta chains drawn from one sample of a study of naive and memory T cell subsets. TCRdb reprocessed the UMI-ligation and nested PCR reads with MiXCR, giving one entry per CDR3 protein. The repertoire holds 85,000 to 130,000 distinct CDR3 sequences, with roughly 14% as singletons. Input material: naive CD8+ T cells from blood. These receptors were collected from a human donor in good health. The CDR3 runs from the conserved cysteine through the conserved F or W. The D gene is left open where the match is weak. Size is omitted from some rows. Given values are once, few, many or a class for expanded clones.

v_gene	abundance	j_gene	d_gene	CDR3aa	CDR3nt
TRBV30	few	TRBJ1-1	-	CAWSVGAGQAEAFF	TGTGCCTGGAGTGTCGGGGCAGGGCAAGCTGAAGCTTTCTTT
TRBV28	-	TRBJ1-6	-	CASSSPWTDYNSPLHF	TGTGCCAGCAGTTCGCCCTGGACAGACTATAATTCACCCCTCCACTTT
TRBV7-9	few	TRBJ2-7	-	CASSSRYEQYF	TGTGCCAGCAGTTCTAGGTACGAGCAGTACTTC
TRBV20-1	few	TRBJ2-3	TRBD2	CSACLAGFTDTQYF	TGCAGTGCTTGCCTAGCGGGGTTCACAGATACGCAGTATTTT
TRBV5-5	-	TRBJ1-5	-	CASSLAPMGQPQHF	TGTGCCAGCAGCCTTGCTCCTATGGGGCAGCCCCAGCATTTT
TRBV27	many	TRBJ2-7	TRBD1	CASSLGQGPYEQYF	TGTGCCAGCAGTTTAGGACAGGGTCCCTACGAGCAGTACTTC
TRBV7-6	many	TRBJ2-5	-	CASSQQGQRYTYQETQYF	TGTGCCAGCAGCCAACAGGGTCAGCGGTACACGTACCAAGAGACCCAGTACTTC
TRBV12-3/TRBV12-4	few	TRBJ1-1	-	CASSSSGRRDTEAFF	TGTGCCAGCAGTTCCTCGGGTAGGAGGGACACTGAAGCTTTCTTT
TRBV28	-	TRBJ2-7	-	CASSPLLTRASYEQYF	TGTGCCAGCAGTCCTCTATTGACAAGAGCCTCCTACGAGCAGTACTTC
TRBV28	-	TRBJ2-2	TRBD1	CATHPGQDTGELFF	TGTGCCACCCATCCGGGACAGGATACCGGGGAGCTGTTTTTT
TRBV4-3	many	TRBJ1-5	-	CASSQAFGDAGSNQPQHF	TGCGCCAGCAGCCAAGCGTTCGGCGACGCGGGAAGCAATCAGCCCCAGCATTTT
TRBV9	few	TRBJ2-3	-	CASSPAGWGDTQYF	TGTGCCAGCAGCCCGGCAGGGTGGGGAGATACGCAGTATTTT
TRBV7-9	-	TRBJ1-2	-	CASSPLTGEVNGYTF	TGTGCCAGCAGCCCCTTGACGGGGGAGGTGAATGGCTACACCTTC
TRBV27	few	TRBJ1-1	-	CASSSGLNTEAFF	TGTGCCAGTTCGTCAGGGTTAAACACTGAAGCTTTCTTT
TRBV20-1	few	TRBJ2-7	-	CSASPRGFSDEQYF	TGCAGTGCTAGTCCCCGGGGCTTCTCGGACGAGCAGTACTTC
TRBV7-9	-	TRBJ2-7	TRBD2	CASRPGTSSIYEQYF	TGTGCCAGCAGGCCCGGGACTAGCAGTATCTACGAGCAGTACTTC
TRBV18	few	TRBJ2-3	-	CASTGASTDTQYF	TGTGCCAGCACGGGGGCTAGCACAGATACGCAGTATTTT
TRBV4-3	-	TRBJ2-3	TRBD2	CASSQDLLGLAEPDTQYF	TGCGCCAGCAGCCAAGATCTTCTGGGACTAGCAGAGCCAGATACGCAGTATTTT
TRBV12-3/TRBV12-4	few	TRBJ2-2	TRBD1	CASSWTGATGELFF	TGTGCCAGCAGTTGGACAGGGGCCACCGGGGAGCTGTTTTTT
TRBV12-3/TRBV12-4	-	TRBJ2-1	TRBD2	CASSLLWGLAGANEQFF	TGTGCCAGCAGTTTGTTGTGGGGACTAGCGGGAGCAAATGAGCAGTTCTTC
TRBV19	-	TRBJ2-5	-	CASRFVYPMQETQYF	TGTGCCAGTAGGTTTGTCTACCCTATGCAAGAGACCCAGTACTTC
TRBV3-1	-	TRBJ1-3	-	CASSQEGSGNTIYF	TGTGCCAGCAGCCAAGAGGGCTCTGGAAACACCATATATTTT
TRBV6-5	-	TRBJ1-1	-	CASTYHRDSTEAFF	TGTGCCAGCACCTACCATAGGGATTCCACTGAAGCTTTCTTT
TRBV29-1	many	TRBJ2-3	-	CSVDREYSTDTQYF	TGCAGCGTTGACAGGGAGTATAGCACAGATACGCAGTATTTT
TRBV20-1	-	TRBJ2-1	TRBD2	CSARPAGLVDNEQFF	TGCAGTGCCAGGCCTGCCGGACTAGTGGACAATGAGCAGTTCTTC
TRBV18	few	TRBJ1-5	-	CASSPPGGGQPQHF	TGTGCCAGCTCACCACCCGGTGGAGGTCAGCCCCAGCATTTT
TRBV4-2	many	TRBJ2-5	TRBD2	CASSPFGGSGRIEETQYF	TGTGCCAGCAGCCCCTTCGGGGGTAGCGGGCGAATTGAGGAGACCCAGTACTTC
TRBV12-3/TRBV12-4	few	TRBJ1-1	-	CASSFQGRTEAFF	TGTGCCAGCAGTTTCCAGGGAAGGACTGAAGCTTTCTTT
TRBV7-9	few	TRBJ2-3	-	CASRPTGGRGTDTQYF	TGTGCCAGCAGACCCACCGGGGGCCGCGGCACAGATACGCAGTATTTT
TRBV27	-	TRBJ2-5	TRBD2	CASSPGLAGGKTQYF	TGTGCCAGCAGTCCGGGACTAGCGGGGGGAAAGACCCAGTACTTC
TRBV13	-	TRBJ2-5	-	CASSFGRKETQYF	TGTGCCAGCAGCTTCGGCAGGAAAGAGACCCAGTACTTC
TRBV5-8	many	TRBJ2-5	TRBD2	CASSFSGRWQETQYF	TGTGCCAGCAGCTTTAGCGGGAGGTGGCAAGAGACCCAGTACTTC
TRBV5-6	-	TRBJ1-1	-	CASSLGRSAFF	TGTGCCAGCAGCTTGGGGAGGTCTGCTTTCTTT
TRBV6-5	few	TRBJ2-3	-	CASSYSPGTWYTDTQYF	TGTGCCAGCAGTTATTCGCCCGGGACGTGGTACACAGATACGCAGTATTTT
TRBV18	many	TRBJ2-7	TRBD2	CASSLERGSPYEQYF	TGTGCCAGCTCACTGGAGCGGGGATCCCCATACGAGCAGTACTTC
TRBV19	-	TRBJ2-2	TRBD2	CATAGGRELFF	TGTGCCACGGCGGGGGGAAGGGAGCTGTTTTTT
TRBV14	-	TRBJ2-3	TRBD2	CASSQDHGLAVTDTQYF	TGTGCCAGCAGCCAAGATCATGGACTAGCGGTCACAGATACGCAGTATTTT
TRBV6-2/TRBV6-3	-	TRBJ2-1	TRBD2	CASSYSLVGRYNEQFF	TGTGCCAGCAGTTACTCGTTGGTCGGGAGGTACAATGAGCAGTTCTTC
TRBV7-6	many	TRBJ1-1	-	CASSLGATGFTEAFF	TGTGCCAGCAGCTTAGGGGCTACAGGGTTCACTGAAGCTTTCTTT
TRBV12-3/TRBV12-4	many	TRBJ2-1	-	CASSRASSYNEQFF	TGTGCCAGCAGTCGGGCCTCCTCCTACAATGAGCAGTTCTTC
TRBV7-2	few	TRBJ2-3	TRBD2	CASSLGFGGGSGTDTQYF	TGTGCCAGCAGCTTAGGGTTTGGCGGCGGGAGCGGCACAGATACGCAGTATTTT
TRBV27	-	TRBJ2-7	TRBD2	CASRGTSGGEPYEQYF	TGTGCCAGCAGAGGGACTAGCGGGGGGGAACCCTACGAGCAGTACTTC
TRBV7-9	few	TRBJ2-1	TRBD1	CASSRPGGEQFF	TGTGCCAGCAGCCGCCCAGGGGGAGAGCAGTTCTTC
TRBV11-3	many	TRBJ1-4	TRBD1	CASSLRTGGEKLFF	TGTGCCAGCAGCTTAAGGACAGGGGGTGAAAAACTGTTTTTT
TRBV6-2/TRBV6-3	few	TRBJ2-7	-	CASRATLSYEQYF	TGTGCCAGTAGGGCTACCCTCTCCTACGAGCAGTACTTC
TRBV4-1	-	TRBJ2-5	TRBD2	CASSQVTLAEETQYF	TGCGCCAGCAGCCAAGTCACTCTAGCGGAAGAGACCCAGTACTTC